By its share, the clone carrying this TCR beta chain is medium-sized. Its antigen is still unknown. TCRdb re-called the 5' RACE reads with MiXCR, one entry per CDR3 protein. The sample records fewer than 10,000 distinct CDR3 sequences, 7% being singletons. The data stem from a study of spatial heterogeneity in lung cancer. Specified time point: sample taken at primary tumor resection. Tumor, nontumor lung or frozen PBMC supplied whole RNA that was sequenced unsorted. Per the germline V gene, CDR1 is MDHEN and CDR2 is SYDVKM. The CDR3 sequence is 14 residues long. Between the trimmed V and J ends, which lost 4 bases and 7 bases, there was a span of 17 bases. Study-level results: Counts that tracked tumor mutation counts were those of expanded intratumoral alpha and beta TCRs.

The chain recombines TRBV28 with TRBJ2-7; weak D call: TRBD2 (5 bases). The clonotype was recovered from a female donor with early-stage non-small cell lung cancer. The sample was lung tumor tissue, taken at surgery. CDR3 DNA: TGTGCCAGCAGTTCGACCCCGGCGGGCTGGGAGCAGTACTTC. This sequence encodes CASSSTPAGWEQYF.